This T cell receptor beta chain was documented in a study of T cell repertoires in cytomegalovirus infection. Overall study results and limits: Clonotype analysis showed dominance of the ex vivo response by HLA-C-restricted CMV-specific TCR beta clonotypes.

V dropped 5 bases and J dropped 8 bases, with 21 bases sitting between them. The germline V gene encodes CDR1 DFQATT and CDR2 SNEGSKA (reference sequence). The CDR3 has 14 amino acids. This clonotype was seen a single time. Its antigen remains unidentified. TCRdb re-called the reads with MiXCR, one entry per CDR3 protein. In the table there are hundreds of thousands of distinct CDR3 sequences, approximately 46% of which are singletons. The input for sequencing was cultured PBMCs, taken from culture after CMV antigen stimulation. V gene TRBV20-1 combines with J gene TRBJ1-2, with D perhaps matching TRBD1 (6 bases). The TCR originated in a human donor in good health (CMV status not recorded). Some clones in this sample may be carry-over from other donors' samples. DNA for the CDR3: TGCAGTGCTCAAAGGGAGGGGGTACTAATCGGCTACACCTTC. Amino acids: CSAQREGVLIGYTF.